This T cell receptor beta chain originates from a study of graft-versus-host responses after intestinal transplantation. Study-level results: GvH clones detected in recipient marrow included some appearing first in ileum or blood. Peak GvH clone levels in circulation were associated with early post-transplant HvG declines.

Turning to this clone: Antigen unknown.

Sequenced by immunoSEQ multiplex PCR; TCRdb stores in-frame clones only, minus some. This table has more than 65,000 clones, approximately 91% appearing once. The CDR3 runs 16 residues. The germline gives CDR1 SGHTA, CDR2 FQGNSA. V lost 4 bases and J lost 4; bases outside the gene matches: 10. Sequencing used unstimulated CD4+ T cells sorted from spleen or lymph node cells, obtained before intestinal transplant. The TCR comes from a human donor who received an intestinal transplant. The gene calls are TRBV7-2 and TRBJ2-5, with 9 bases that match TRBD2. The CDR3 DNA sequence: TGTGCCAGCAGCTCCCGCGGGGGACTAGCCACAGAGACCCAGTACTTC. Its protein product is CASSSRGGLATETQYF.